This T cell receptor (beta chain) was captured by sequencing in a study of blood T cell repertoires in COVID-19. Germline V gene lookup returns CDR1 KGHSH and CDR2 LQKENI. This CDR3 spans 16 amino acids. Losses at the gene ends were 5 bases for V and 0 bases for J; bases not matched to a gene: 8. Clones were sequenced by immunoSEQ multiplex PCR, and TCRdb holds only the in-frame ones, with some missing. Of about 86,000 clones in the sample, roughly 91% were seen once. The sequence derives from a woman between 50 and 59 years old with acute COVID-19. Sequenced input: PBMCs or T cells enriched from blood (not recorded which). The chain is built from TRBV18 and TRBJ2-3, with 7 bases matching TRBD1. This CDR3 is CASSSKPGQSTDTQYF. CDR3 in DNA: TGTGCCAGCTCATCGAAACCGGGACAGAGCACAGATACGCAGTATTTT. The full variable domain, its missing parts supplied by reference TRBV18 and TRBJ2-3, is NAGVMQNPRHLVRRRGQEARLRCSPMKGHSHVYWYRQLPEEGLKFMVYLQKENIIDESGMPKERFSAEFPKEGPSILRIQQVVRGDSAAYFCASSSKPGQSTDTQYFGPGTRLTVL.